This T cell receptor beta chain derives from a study of memory CD4+ T cells and cytomegalovirus serostatus. Background on the study: Healthy Belgian adult donors included nine or ten CMV-positive and 20 to 30 CMV-negative people. Study-level points and caveats: The CMV-associated TCR signature appears largely within the CD4+ memory repertoire.

For this clone: Its antigen is still unknown.

The method was immunoSEQ multiplex PCR; TCRdb's version includes in-frame clones alone and lacks a portion of them. The sample includes about 39,000 clones, approximately 78% of them seen just once. The sort gate was single viable CD3+CD4+CD8-CD45RO+ cells for memory CD4+ T cells. Serostatus was set by detecting CMV pp150, pp28, p38, p52 IgG. CD4+ T cells were isolated by positive magnetic selection. The CDR3 has 13 residues. Per the germline V gene, CDR1 is SQVTM and CDR2 is ANQGSEA. V shed 3 bases and J shed 4 bases, with 10 bases lying between them. The specimen sequenced was memory CD4+ T cells from blood. V usage is TRBV29-1 and J usage is TRBJ1-5; D remains ambiguous. The sequence was obtained from an adult in good health and CMV-seronegative. CDR3 residues: CSVEEGSNQPQHF. CDR3 nucleotides: TGCAGCGTTGAGGAGGGATCGAATCAGCCCCAGCATTTT.